These 23 T cell receptor beta chains share one sample of origin, sequenced in a study of cytomegalovirus exposure and HLA in healthy donors. A multiplex PCR was run with 60 Vbeta primers and 13 Jbeta primers. Profiling relied on immunoSEQ multiplex PCR, and the TCRdb table lists in-frame clones only, not all of them. The sample contains around 150,000 clones, 70% to 90% of which appear only once. Sequenced sample: PBMCs. These receptors were collected from a woman aged 40 to 50 in good health and CMV-seropositive.

This chain's CDR3 is CASSPGAYGYTF. CDR3 coding DNA: TGTGCCAGCAGCCCTGGGGCATATGGCTACACCTTC. The chain employs TRBV11-1 and TRBJ1-2; the D gene is possibly TRBD1 (5 bases). The CDR3 has 12 residues. V was cut by 5 bases and J by 5 bases, with 9 bases left in between. Per germline, CDR1 SGHAT and CDR2 FQDESV (reference sequence).

The genes are TRBV19 and TRBJ2-3; D is perhaps TRBD1 (5 bases). The CDR3 consists of 13 residues. V was trimmed by 5 bases and J by 7 bases, leaving 13 bases between them. Germline CDR1 LNHDA, CDR2 SQIVND (reference sequence). In DNA form, the CDR3 reads TGTGCCAGTAGTGGCCAGGGATTGAATACGCAGTATTTT. This gives the protein CASSGQGLNTQYF.

V usage is TRBV4-2 and J usage is TRBJ2-7; TRBD2 matches 10 bases. The CDR3 loop spans 16 amino acids. Germline CDR1 is LGHNA and CDR2 is YNFKEQ. The junction had 10 bases not matched to a gene; V was cut back by 0 bases and J by 8 bases. CDR3 in amino acids: CASSQDWLAGAMQQYF. In DNA, the CDR3 is TGTGCCAGCAGCCAAGATTGGCTAGCGGGGGCCATGCAGCAGTACTTC.

The chain is built from TRBV19 and TRBJ2-2, with D tentatively TRBD1 (5 bases). This CDR3 is built from 14 residues. V dropped 7 bases and J dropped 5 bases, with 14 bases sitting between them. Germline V gives CDR1 LNHDA, CDR2 SQIVND (reference sequence). The CDR3 is CASTPGFFTGELFF. DNA for the CDR3: TGTGCCAGTACTCCAGGGTTTTTTACCGGGGAGCTGTTTTTT.

V and J are TRBV5-1 and TRBJ2-5, with 7 positions matching TRBD2. This CDR3 contains 14 residues. Germline V gives CDR1 SGHRS, CDR2 YFSETQ. Unmatched junction bases numbered 2, after V lost 3 bases and J lost 0 bases. CDR3 nucleotide sequence: TGCGCCAGCAGCTCTCGGGGGGACCAAGAGACCCAGTACTTC. It translates to CASSSRGDQETQYF.

This clone was picked up a small number of times. The rearrangement links TRBV4-2 to TRBJ1-4; 9 bases are a match to TRBD1. The V and J ends lost 4 bases and 5 bases, in that order; junction bases with no gene match: 8. The CDR3 is made up of 16 amino acids. The germline V gene encodes CDR1 LGHNA and CDR2 YNFKEQ. CDR3 DNA sequence: TGTGCCAGCAGCCGAACGGCGGGACAGGGAAATGAAAAACTGTTTTTT. Its protein is CASSRTAGQGNEKLFF.

This clone appeared a single time. The chain uses TRBV30 and TRBJ2-7; 8 nucleotides line up with TRBD2. The germline gives CDR1 GTSNPN, CDR2 SVGIG (reference sequence). The CDR3 is made up of 13 amino acids. V lost 2 bases, J lost 4 bases, and 4 bases stayed unmatched. The CDR3: CAWSFQRGYEQYF. The CDR3 bases are TGTGCCTGGAGTTTCCAGCGGGGGTACGAGCAGTACTTC.

The CDR3 sequence: CASSLSLGQGNDQPQHF. The CDR3 nucleotides read TGTGCCAGCAGTTTATCTTTAGGGCAGGGGAATGATCAGCCCCAGCATTTT. The chain has TRBV28 and TRBJ1-5, with D possibly matching TRBD1 (6 bases). The CDR3 has 17 amino acids. Germline CDR1 and CDR2: MDHEN and SYDVKM. Trimming cost V 1 base and J 5 bases, with 18 bases left between them.

The rearrangement links TRBV5-6 to TRBJ1-5; 8 bases are shared with TRBD1. The germline gives CDR1 SGHDT, CDR2 YYEEEE. The CDR3 is 16 amino acids. V was pared by 4 bases and J by 0 bases, with 6 bases of the junction left unmatched. The CDR3 DNA sequence: TGTGCCAGCAGCCCAGGGGGCCCGAATAGCAATCAGCCCCAGCATTTT. Its protein product is CASSPGGPNSNQPQHF.

The chain couples TRBV9 to TRBJ2-1, with 9 bases aligning to TRBD2. Germline CDR1 and CDR2: SGDLS and YYNGEE. The CDR3 spans 17 residues. The J segment lost 0 bases and the V segment lost 0 bases, leaving 4 bases of the junction unmatched. The CDR3 region is CASSVGASGISYNEQFF. CDR3 coding DNA: TGTGCCAGCAGCGTAGGAGCTAGCGGGATCTCCTACAATGAGCAGTTCTTC.

This chain links TRBV2 with TRBJ2-2; TRBD2 is a possible D gene (7 bases). The CDR3 length is 15 residues. Trimming left V 3 bases short and J 2 bases short, with 10 bases between. Germline values: CDR1 SNHLY, CDR2 FYNNEI. The CDR3 protein is CASSEGGGNTGELFF. Written as DNA, the CDR3 is TGTGCCAGCAGTGAGGGCGGGGGCAACACCGGGGAGCTGTTTTTT.

The gene calls are TRBV6-5 and TRBJ2-2; TRBD1 is a possible D gene (6 bases). Germline V gene sequence: CDR1 MNHEY, CDR2 SVGAGI. The germline V and J ends were trimmed by 6 bases and 1 base, with 12 bases remaining between them. This CDR3 has 15 residues. DNA for the CDR3: TGTGCCAGCAGACCGGACAGAAAGAACACCGGGGAGCTGTTTTTT. Its protein product is CASRPDRKNTGELFF.

This clone came up once. The genes are TRBV5-1 and TRBJ2-2; TRBD1 aligns across 8 bases. V lost 8 bases and J lost 4; bases outside the gene matches: 16. CDR3 length: 17 amino acids. CDR1 is SGHRS and CDR2 is YFSETQ in the germline V gene. As DNA, the CDR3 is TGCGCCAGTTCTGGGCAGGGGGCTTTTCGTGTCACCGGGGAGCTGTTTTTT. Its protein product is CASSGQGAFRVTGELFF.

The chain links TRBV28 to TRBJ1-2, with 8 bases identical to TRBD1. Germline assignment: CDR1 MDHEN and CDR2 SYDVKM. This CDR3 has 15 residues. Losses at the gene ends were 0 bases for V and 5 bases for J; bases not matched to a gene: 5. Written as DNA, the CDR3 is TGTGCCAGCAGTTTATGGGGGGACAGGACTTATGGCTACACCTTC. Translating gives CASSLWGDRTYGYTF.

The chain uses TRBV28 and TRBJ2-2; 8 nucleotides match TRBD1. There are 12 residues in the CDR3. The J segment lost 6 bases and the V segment lost 6 bases, leaving 0 bases of the junction unmatched. CDR1 is MDHEN and CDR2 is SYDVKM in the germline V gene. CDR3 protein: CASRQGAGELFF. For the CDR3, the DNA is TGTGCCAGCAGACAGGGGGCCGGGGAGCTGTTTTTT.

The rearrangement joins TRBV19 to TRBJ1-5; unclear D gene. Germline V gives CDR1 LNHDA, CDR2 SQIVND (reference sequence). There are 15 residues in the CDR3. The germline V and J ends were trimmed by 4 bases and 4 bases, with 14 bases remaining between them. CDR3 DNA sequence: TGTGCCAGTAGTACCTCTGGCGGGCCAAATCAGCCCCAGCATTTT. Encoded protein: CASSTSGGPNQPQHF.

The genes are TRBV19 and TRBJ2-6, with a tentative D call TRBD1 (5 bases). Germline-derived CDR1 and CDR2 are LNHDA and SQIVND (reference sequence). The CDR3 has 15 residues. V was pared by 6 bases and J by 2 bases, with 11 bases between. The DNA for the CDR3 is TGTGCCAGTAGCCTCATAGGGGCTGGGGCCAACGTCCTGACTTTC. Encoded protein: CASSLIGAGANVLTF.

This sequence joins TRBV6-5 and TRBJ2-1; TRBD1 aligns across 11 bases. The length of the CDR3 is 15 residues. The ends lost 6 bases at V and 4 bases at J; junction bases unmatched: 5. Germline V CDR1 and CDR2: MNHEY, SVGAGI. The CDR3 is CASSRGTGGYNEQFF. CDR3 DNA sequence: TGTGCCAGCAGCCGCGGGACAGGGGGTTACAATGAGCAGTTCTTC.

The chain uses TRBV7-6 and TRBJ1-4; a weak D match, TRBD1 (6 bases). Trimming left V 2 bases short and J 8 bases short, with 15 bases between. In germline, CDR1 is SGHVS, CDR2 FNYEAQ. This CDR3 is built from 15 residues. The CDR3 loop is CASSLLGPGHEKLFF. DNA for the CDR3: TGTGCCAGCAGCTTATTAGGCCCGGGACACGAAAAACTGTTTTTT.

The chain recombines TRBV9 with TRBJ2-1, with 10 bases aligning to TRBD2. V lost 0 bases, J lost 5 bases, and 5 bases stayed unmatched. This CDR3 spans 16 amino acids. Germline CDR1 and CDR2: SGDLS and YYNGEE. As DNA, the CDR3 is TGTGCCAGCAGCGTAGGAGGGACTAGCGTGGACAATGAGCAGTTCTTC. The encoded protein is CASSVGGTSVDNEQFF.

The genes are TRBV5-4 and TRBJ1-1; no clear D. CDR1 SGHNT and CDR2 YYREEE come from the germline V gene (reference sequence). The V and J ends lost 4 bases and 0 bases respectively, with 25 bases between them. The CDR3 spans 19 residues. This CDR3 is CASSPLSGIVTLMNTEAFF. The CDR3 bases are TGTGCCAGCAGCCCCCTGTCCGGGATCGTAACACTCATGAACACTGAAGCTTTCTTT.

The table lists this clone with a few counts. This rearrangement joins TRBV11-2 to TRBJ2-5; TRBD2 is a possible D gene (5 bases). The germline V gene encodes CDR1 SGHAT and CDR2 FQNNGV. This CDR3 has 15 amino acids. V gave up 0 bases and J gave up 5 bases, with 13 bases separating them. CDR3: CASSLDPARVETQYF. As DNA, the CDR3 is TGTGCCAGCAGCTTAGACCCAGCGAGGGTGGAGACCCAGTACTTC. Filled out from reference TRBV11-2 and TRBJ2-5, the complete variable domain reads EAGVAQSPRYKIIEKRQSVAFWCNPISGHATLYWYQQILGQGPKLLIQFQNNGVVDDSQLPKDRFSAERLKGVDSTLKIQPAKLEDSAVYLCASSLDPARVETQYFGPGTRLLVL.

The gene calls are TRBV7-3 and TRBJ2-1, with 12 bases identical to TRBD2. Trimming took 5 bases from V and 1 from J; bases not matched to a gene: 9. CDR1 and CDR2 (germline): SGHTA, FQGTGA. The CDR3 spans 18 residues. CDR3 in amino acids: CASSQTSGGIISYNEQFF. The CDR3 DNA reads TGTGCCAGCAGCCAGACTAGCGGGGGAATAATATCCTACAATGAGCAGTTCTTC. Combining the CDR3 with reference TRBV7-3 and TRBJ2-1 gives the whole variable domain GAGVSQTPSNKVTEKGKYVELRCDPISGHTALYWYRQSLGQGPEFLIYFQGTGAADDSGLPNDRFFAVRPEGSVSTLKIQRTERGDSAVYLCASSQTSGGIISYNEQFFGPGTRLTVL.